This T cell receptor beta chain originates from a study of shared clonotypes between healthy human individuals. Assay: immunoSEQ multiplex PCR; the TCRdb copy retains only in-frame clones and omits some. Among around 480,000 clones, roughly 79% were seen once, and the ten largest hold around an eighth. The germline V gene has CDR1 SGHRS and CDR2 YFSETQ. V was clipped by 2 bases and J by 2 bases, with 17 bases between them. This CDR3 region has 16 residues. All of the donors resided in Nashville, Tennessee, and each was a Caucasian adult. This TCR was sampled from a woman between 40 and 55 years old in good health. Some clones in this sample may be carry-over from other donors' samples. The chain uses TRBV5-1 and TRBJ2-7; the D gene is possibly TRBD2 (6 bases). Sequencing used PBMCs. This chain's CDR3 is CASSLDSYRGTYEQYF. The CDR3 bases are TGCGCCAGCAGCTTAGACTCCTACCGGGGGACCTACGAGCAGTACTTC.